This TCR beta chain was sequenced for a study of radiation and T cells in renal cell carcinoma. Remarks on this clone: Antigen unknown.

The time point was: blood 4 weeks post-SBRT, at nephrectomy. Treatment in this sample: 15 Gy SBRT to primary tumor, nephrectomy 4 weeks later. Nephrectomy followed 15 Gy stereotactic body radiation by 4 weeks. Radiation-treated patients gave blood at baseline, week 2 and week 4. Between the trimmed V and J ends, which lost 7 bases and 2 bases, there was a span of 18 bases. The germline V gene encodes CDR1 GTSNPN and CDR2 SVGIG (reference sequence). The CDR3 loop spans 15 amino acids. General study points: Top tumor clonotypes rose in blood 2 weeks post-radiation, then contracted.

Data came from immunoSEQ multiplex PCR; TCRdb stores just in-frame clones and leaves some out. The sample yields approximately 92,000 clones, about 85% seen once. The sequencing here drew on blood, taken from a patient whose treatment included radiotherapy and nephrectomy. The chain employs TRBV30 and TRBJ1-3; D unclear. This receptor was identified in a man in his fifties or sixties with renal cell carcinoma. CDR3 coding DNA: TGTGCCTTCGAAAACGGGGTAATCCCTGGAAACACCATATATTTT. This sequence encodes CAFENGVIPGNTIYF.